This T cell receptor beta chain was sequenced during a study of T cells after yellow fever vaccination. Study-level findings and limits: FACS-sorted repertoires could contain abundant clonotypes contaminating from the bulk population. At around 95% for CD4 and around 91% for CD8, most primary-vaccination clones showed up again after the booster.

In its sample, this clonotype was seen a few times. What it binds is unknown. TCRdb re-analysed the 5' RACE reads in MiXCR, keeping a single row per CDR3 protein. The sample shows almost 600,000 distinct CDR3 sequences, about 13% of them seen only once. The germline V and J ends were trimmed by 3 bases and 5 bases, with 12 bases remaining between them. The CDR3 has 14 amino acids. The germline V gene has CDR1 SGDLS and CDR2 YYNGEE. This specimen was PBMCs, taken on the day of the yellow fever booster vaccination. This clonotype was obtained from a young man who received the YFV17D yellow fever vaccine. V is TRBV9 and J is TRBJ2-1; TRBD2 might be the D (6 bases). The CDR3 here is CASSGTGRHNEQFF. The DNA for the CDR3 is TGTGCCAGCAGCGGGACTGGGAGGCACAATGAGCAGTTCTTC.